This T cell receptor beta chain was identified in a study of regulatory T cells in long-lasting Graves disease. Study-wide context: Graves' patients diagnosed newly had used antithyroid drugs under 3 months. Study outcomes and limitations: Comparison showed that persistent patients shared more public clonotypes (about 2,700) than new patients (966).

Sample time point: newly diagnosed GD, antithyroid drugs for less than 3 months. Extracted PBMC RNA gave rise to the TCR library. Germline CDR1 SNHLY, CDR2 FYNNEI. V was clipped by 4 bases and J by 1 base, with 7 bases between them. The CDR3 is 13 residues long. This clonotype was counted many times. Its antigen is unknown. The TCR beta library used iRepertoire HTBI primers with Arm-PCR amplification of CDR3. Authors' analysis steps: Segment identification across samples yielded around 61 TRBV and about 14 TRBJ segments. TCRdb re-called the multiplex PCR reads with MiXCR, one entry per CDR3 protein. Here the V and J calls rest on TCRdb's processing, not on the authors' analysis. The sample holds about 500,000 distinct CDR3 sequences, 15% to 20% seen once. These data were also reused for a study on T cells in Graves' hyperthyroidism and ophthalmopathy. That work states: When the TCR CDR3 underwent first-round RT-PCR, the HTBI primer set was used.

The chain carries TRBV2 and TRBJ1-1, with no clear D. This clonotype was sampled from a man in his forties with Graves disease. Sample: peripheral blood mononuclear cells (PBMCs), taken at new diagnosis, from a patient treated with antithyroid drugs. The CDR3: CASSVSGNTEAFF. DNA for the CDR3: TGTGCCAGCAGTGTTTCAGGGAACACTGAAGCTTTCTTT.